This passage covers 3 T cell receptor beta chains from one sample sequenced in a study of T cells in Graves' hyperthyroidism and ophthalmopathy. Using RNA transcripts as the source, TCR beta CDR3 regions were amplified. Using the HTBI primer set, a first-round RT-PCR was run on the TCR CDR3. MiXCR, applied by TCRdb to the multiplex PCR reads, yields one record per CDR3 protein. Of roughly 660,000 distinct CDR3 sequences listed, around 15% are singletons. The sample consisted of blood. All receptors come from a man aged 50-60 years with Graves' hyperthyroidism.

This clonotype occurred many times. The chain combines TRBV28 with TRBJ1-1, with TRBD1 matching 8 bases. Trimming took 5 bases from V and 1 from J; bases not matched to a gene: 6. The CDR3 consists of 15 residues. Germline CDR1 is MDHEN and CDR2 is SYDVKM. The CDR3 loop is CASSRTGSENTEAFF. The CDR3 coding sequence is TGTGCCAGCAGTCGGACAGGGTCCGAGAACACTGAAGCTTTCTTT.

The chain is built from TRBV7-2 and TRBJ2-6; TRBD2 might be the D (6 bases). Germline V gives CDR1 SGHTA, CDR2 FQGNSA. The CDR3 length is 16 residues. Trimming cost V 2 bases and J 0 bases, with 8 bases left between them. In DNA form, the CDR3 reads TGTGCCAGCAGCTTACGGCGGGACTCTGGGGCCAACGTCCTGACTTTC. Translation gives CASSLRRDSGANVLTF.

This clonotype was seen more than once but under ten times. V and J are TRBV20-1 and TRBJ2-3; no definite D call. Trimming took 3 bases from V and 0 from J, leaving 10 bases between them. This CDR3 has 14 residues. Germline-derived CDR1 and CDR2 are DFQATT and SNEGSKA (reference sequence). The CDR3 DNA reads TGCAGTGCTAGTCCTGATACTAGCACAGATACGCAGTATTTT. Its protein product is CSASPDTSTDTQYF.